This TCR beta chain was observed in a study of spatial heterogeneity in lung cancer. Study at large: Combinations of a unique TCR and a UMI were tallied in raw reads, and on average each appeared more than ten times.

The library protocol tagged each TCR cDNA with a unique molecular identifier. TCRdb re-called the 5' RACE reads with MiXCR, one entry per CDR3 protein. The sample lists over 50,000 distinct CDR3 sequences, approximately 6% occurring once. The time point was: sample taken at primary tumor resection. Approximately 70 TRACERx patients with early, untreated non-small cell lung cancer donated samples. Sequencing covered unsorted whole RNA taken from tumor, nontumor lung or frozen PBMC. The TCR was taken from a female donor with early-stage non-small cell lung cancer. The sequencing here drew on PBMCs, taken at surgery.

The CDR3 protein is CASSRTGEGMGYEQYV. For the CDR3, the DNA is TGTGCCAGCAGCCGCACAGGGGAGGGTATGGGCTACGAGCAGTACGTC. This chain links TRBV5-5 with TRBJ2-7; TRBD1 or TRBD2 may be the D gene (7 bases each). The CDR3 length is 16 residues. CDR1 and CDR2 (germline): SGHKS, YYEKEE (reference sequence). Between the trimmed V and J ends, which lost 4 bases and 3 bases, there was a span of 20 bases.